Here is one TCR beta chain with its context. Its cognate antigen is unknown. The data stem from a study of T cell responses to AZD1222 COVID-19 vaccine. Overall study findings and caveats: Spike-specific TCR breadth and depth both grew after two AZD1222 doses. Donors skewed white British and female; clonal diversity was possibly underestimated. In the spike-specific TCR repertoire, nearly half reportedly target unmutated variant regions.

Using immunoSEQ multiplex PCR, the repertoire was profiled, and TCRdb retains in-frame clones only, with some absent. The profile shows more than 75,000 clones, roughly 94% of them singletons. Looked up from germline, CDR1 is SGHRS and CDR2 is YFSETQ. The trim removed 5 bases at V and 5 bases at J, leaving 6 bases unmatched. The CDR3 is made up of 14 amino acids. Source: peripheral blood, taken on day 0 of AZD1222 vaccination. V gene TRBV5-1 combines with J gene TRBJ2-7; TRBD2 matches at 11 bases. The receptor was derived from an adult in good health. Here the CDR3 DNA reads TGCGCCAGCAGAACTAGCGGGAGTACCCACGAGCAGTACTTC. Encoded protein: CASRTSGSTHEQYF.